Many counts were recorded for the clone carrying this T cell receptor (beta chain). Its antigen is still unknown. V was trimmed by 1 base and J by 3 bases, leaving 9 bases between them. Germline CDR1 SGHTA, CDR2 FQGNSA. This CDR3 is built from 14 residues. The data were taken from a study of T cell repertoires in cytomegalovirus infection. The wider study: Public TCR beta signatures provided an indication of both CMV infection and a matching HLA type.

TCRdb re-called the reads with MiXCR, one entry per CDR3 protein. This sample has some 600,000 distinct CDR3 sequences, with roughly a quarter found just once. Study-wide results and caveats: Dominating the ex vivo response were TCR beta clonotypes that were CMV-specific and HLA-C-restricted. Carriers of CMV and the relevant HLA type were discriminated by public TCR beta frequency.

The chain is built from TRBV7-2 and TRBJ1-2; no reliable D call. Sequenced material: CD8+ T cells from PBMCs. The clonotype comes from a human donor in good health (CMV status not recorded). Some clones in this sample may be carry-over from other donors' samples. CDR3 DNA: TGTGCCAGCAGCTTAGAATCGGACTACTATGGCTACACCTTC. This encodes CASSLESDYYGYTF.